This entry describes one T cell receptor (beta chain). The record originates from a study of blood T cell repertoires in COVID-19. About the study: Acute-phase and convalescent COVID-19 samples originated in the United States, Italy and Spain.

Assay used: immunoSEQ multiplex PCR; TCRdb lists only in-frame clones, some missing. The sample shows 250,000 to 300,000 clones, approximately 88% of them seen only once. The CDR3 covers 15 residues. Germline lookup yields CDR1 MNHNY and CDR2 SVGAGI (reference sequence). With 2 bases clipped from V and 5 bases from J, the junction kept 5 bases outside the gene matches. This chain connects TRBV6-6 to TRBJ2-7, with 11 bases fitting TRBD1. Sequencing was carried out using peripheral blood. The sequence came from a woman aged 70-85 years with COVID-19, enrolled during active disease. CDR3 residues: CASSYVRTGGNEQYF. The CDR3 bases are TGTGCCAGCAGTTACGTCAGGACAGGGGGCAACGAGCAGTACTTC.